These 10 T cell receptor beta chains were sequenced from one sample in a study of shared clonotypes between healthy human individuals. TCRdb's table, derived via immunoSEQ multiplex PCR, lists solely in-frame clones and lacks some. The data hold more than 850,000 clones, with 75% to 80% observed a single time. The sequencing input was memory CD4+ T cells from PBMCs. Subset noted: CD45RA-negative fraction. The receptor set was obtained from a young man in good health. Some clones in this sample may be carry-over from other donors' samples.

V and J are TRBV7-2 and TRBJ2-1; D may correspond to TRBD1 or TRBD2 (5 bases each). Germline V gene lookup returns CDR1 SGHTA and CDR2 FQGNSA. This CDR3 spans 15 amino acids. Deletions cut 5 bases from V and 3 bases from J, with 14 bases between. CDR3 in amino acids: CASSQSRGNYNEQFF. The DNA of the CDR3 is TGTGCCAGCAGCCAGAGCCGGGGCAACTACAATGAGCAGTTCTTC.

The chain couples TRBV7-2 to TRBJ1-5; D uncertain. The CDR3 extends over 14 amino acids. Germline V gene lookup returns CDR1 SGHTA and CDR2 FQGNSA. Between the trimmed V and J ends, which lost 2 bases and 4 bases, there was a span of 9 bases. The CDR3 sequence is CASSLTRDNQPQHF. In DNA, the CDR3 is TGTGCCAGCAGCTTAACCCGGGATAATCAGCCCCAGCATTTT.

Written as DNA, the CDR3 is TGTGCCAGCAGTCCCGGCAGCACAGATACGCAGTATTTT. This gives the protein CASSPGSTDTQYF. V and J are TRBV6-5 and TRBJ2-3, with D unresolved. Germline V gene sequence: CDR1 MNHEY, CDR2 SVGAGI. Trimming pared 5 bases from V and 0 bases from J, leaving 6 bases between. CDR3 length: 13 residues.

The CDR3 nucleotides read TGTGCCAGCAGTTTATATCAGAGGGACTACTCCTACGAGCAGTACTTC. Amino acid sequence: CASSLYQRDYSYEQYF. The V and J genes are TRBV27 and TRBJ2-7; 7 bases are shared with TRBD2. Trimming removed 1 base from V and 0 bases from J; junction bases left unmatched: 6. CDR3 length: 16 residues. Per the germline V gene, CDR1 is MNHEY and CDR2 is SMNVEV (reference sequence).

This rearrangement joins TRBV28 to TRBJ1-2; 7 nucleotides line up with TRBD1. Unmatched junction bases numbered 20, after V lost 5 bases and J lost 8 bases. The CDR3 sequence is 17 residues long. CDR1 and CDR2 (germline): MDHEN, SYDVKM. The CDR3 DNA reads as TGTGCCAGCAGTCGGCCAATTACCGGGACAGCTTTCAAGGGCTACACCTTC. It translates to CASSRPITGTAFKGYTF.

This clone was seen just once. The V and J genes are TRBV30 and TRBJ1-3; D remains unclear. This CDR3 has 13 residues. V gave up 3 bases and J gave up 4 bases, with 10 bases separating them. Germline CDR1 is GTSNPN and CDR2 is SVGIG (reference sequence). CDR3 DNA sequence: TGTGCCTGGAGCACGGTTTCAGGAAACACCATATATTTT. Translating it yields CAWSTVSGNTIYF.

V usage is TRBV11-2 and J usage is TRBJ2-3; D unresolved. The CDR3 runs 13 residues. Germline CDR1 SGHAT, CDR2 FQNNGV. V was trimmed by 0 bases and J by 5 bases, leaving 6 bases between them. The CDR3 DNA reads TGTGCCAGCAGCTTAGATCCCGGAGATACGCAGTATTTT. It encodes CASSLDPGDTQYF. Drawing the rest from reference TRBV11-2 and TRBJ2-3, the complete variable domain is EAGVAQSPRYKIIEKRQSVAFWCNPISGHATLYWYQQILGQGPKLLIQFQNNGVVDDSQLPKDRFSAERLKGVDSTLKIQPAKLEDSAVYLCASSLDPGDTQYFGPGTRLTVL.

The chain couples TRBV10-2 to TRBJ2-1; 10 bases fit TRBD2. J lost 10 bases, V lost 6 bases, and 9 bases had no gene match. The germline V gene encodes CDR1 WSHSY and CDR2 SAAADI. This CDR3 region has 14 residues. The CDR3 reads CASRGPGLAIEQFF. In nucleotides, the CDR3 is TGCGCCAGCAGGGGACCGGGACTAGCGATAGAGCAGTTCTTC.

This clone was counted a single time. A far larger clone differs by one base, so this is likely a read error. This chain connects TRBV6-4 to TRBJ1-1; D unclear. The ends were cut back, 3 bases at V and 1 base at J, with 6 bases in the middle. This CDR3 comprises 13 residues. In germline, CDR1 is MRHNA, CDR2 SNTAGT. The CDR3 protein is CASSEVRNTEAFF. CDR3 nucleotide sequence: TGTGCCAGCAGTGAAGTGAGGAACACTGAAGCTTTCTTT.

CDR3 sequence reads: CASSLIGGDQPQHF. In DNA, the CDR3 is TGTGCCAGCAGCTTGATTGGCGGGGATCAGCCCCAGCATTTT. This sequence joins TRBV5-6 and TRBJ1-5; D gene unclear. V was pared by 1 base and J by 5 bases, with 10 bases between. There are 14 residues in the CDR3. The germline V gene encodes CDR1 SGHDT and CDR2 YYEEEE.